The next 21 T cell receptor beta chains were all read from a single sample in a study of graft-versus-host responses after intestinal transplantation. These receptors are not linked to any known antigen. Some clones are missing from TCRdb's copy, which holds only in-frame ones; the method was immunoSEQ multiplex PCR. This table has roughly 110,000 clones, more than 80% appearing once. This material consisted of unstimulated CD4+ T cells sorted from spleen or lymph node cells, taken before transplant. Source of these receptors: a human donor who was the organ donor for an intestinal transplant.

The V and J genes are TRBV15 and TRBJ1-1; D remains unclear. Trimming took 3 bases from V and 1 from J, leaving 9 bases between them. The CDR3 length is 14 residues. Germline V lookup: CDR1 LNHNV, CDR2 YYDKDF (reference sequence). The CDR3 coding sequence is TGTGCCACCAGCAGGGGTCTGGGGAACACTGAAGCTTTCTTT. The encoded protein is CATSRGLGNTEAFF.

The V and J genes are TRBV4-2 and TRBJ2-2; D may be TRBD1 (5 bases). With 0 bases removed from V and 6 bases from J, the gap between germline ends came to 8 bases. The CDR3 has 14 residues. Germline assignment: CDR1 LGHNA and CDR2 YNFKEQ. Here the CDR3 reads CASSQDRGSGELFF. In DNA form, the CDR3 reads TGTGCCAGCAGCCAAGATAGGGGTTCCGGGGAGCTGTTTTTT.

The chain employs TRBV11-2 and TRBJ2-7; D is perhaps TRBD1 or TRBD2 (6 bases each). CDR1 is SGHAT, CDR2 FQNNGV, per germline. This CDR3 has 14 amino acids. Deletions cut 1 base from V and 4 bases from J, with 11 bases between. The CDR3 spells CASSLGGAGYEQYF. For the CDR3, the DNA is TGTGCCAGCAGCTTAGGGGGGGCGGGTTACGAGCAGTACTTC.

This clone was recorded a few times. The chain employs TRBV19 and TRBJ1-3, with D uncertain. V lost 5 bases and J lost 0, with 11 bases in between. Germline CDR1 reads LNHDA; CDR2 reads SQIVND (reference sequence). CDR3 length equals 15 residues. In nucleotides, the CDR3 is TGTGCCAGTAGTTCTTGGCAATCCTCTGGAAACACCATATATTTT. Its translation is CASSSWQSSGNTIYF.

The V call is TRBV30, the J call TRBJ1-1, with D possibly being TRBD1 (6 bases). Deletions cut 1 base from V and 0 bases from J, with 9 bases between. Germline-derived CDR1 and CDR2 are GTSNPN and SVGIG (reference sequence). This CDR3 region has 14 residues. Here the CDR3 DNA reads TGTGCCTGGAGTGGGACAGCCATGAACACTGAAGCTTTCTTT. Amino acids: CAWSGTAMNTEAFF. Looking up the rest from reference TRBV30 and TRBJ1-1 gives the full variable domain: SQTIHQWPATLVQPVGSPLSLECTVEGTSNPNLYWYRQAAGRGLQLLFYSVGIGQISSEVPQNLSASRPQDRQFILSSKKLLLSDSGFYLCAWSGTAMNTEAFFGQGTRLTVV.

The J gene is TRBJ2-1, the V gene TRBV20-1; 8 bases agree with TRBD2. The V segment lost 3 bases and the J segment 13 bases; nucleotides outside the gene matches: 5. Per germline, CDR1 DFQATT and CDR2 SNEGSKA (reference sequence). The CDR3 runs 11 residues. The chain's CDR3 is CSASVLADQFF. Written as DNA, the CDR3 is TGCAGTGCTAGCGTACTAGCGGATCAGTTCTTC.

CDR3 sequence: CAWSLNRLARETQYF. The DNA for the CDR3 is TGTGCCTGGAGTCTCAACCGACTAGCCCGGGAGACCCAGTACTTC. The J gene is TRBJ2-5, the V gene TRBV30; TRBD2 aligns across 7 bases. The CDR3 has 15 amino acids. The ends lost 2 bases at V and 5 bases at J; junction bases unmatched: 11. CDR1 and CDR2 (germline): GTSNPN, SVGIG (reference sequence).

J is TRBJ1-3 and V is TRBV7-9; D not resolved. The V gene lost 6 bases and the J gene lost 0 bases, with 12 bases spanning the gap. CDR1 SEHNR and CDR2 FQNEAQ come from the germline V gene (reference sequence). The CDR3 length is 15 residues. The CDR3 protein is CASSETESSGNTIYF. The CDR3 region has the DNA TGTGCCAGCAGTGAGACGGAGAGCTCTGGAAACACCATATATTTT.

The table lists this clone with a count of one. The chain joins TRBV7-2 to TRBJ2-7, with a tentative D call TRBD2 (5 bases). CDR1 is SGHTA, CDR2 FQGNSA, per germline. The CDR3 length is 15 residues. Trimming took 5 bases from V and 2 from J, leaving 16 bases between them. Here the CDR3 DNA reads TGTGCCAGCAGCCCTCGCATCACTAGGGCCTACGAGCAGTACTTC. This gives the protein CASSPRITRAYEQYF.

The CDR3 bases are TGTGCCAGCAGCCCACCTACAGGGGACACCGGGGAGCTGTTTTTT. It yields the protein CASSPPTGDTGELFF. The chain is built from TRBV5-4 and TRBJ2-2; 7 bases are shared with TRBD1. J was trimmed by 3 bases and V by 4 bases; bases with no gene match: 6. The CDR3 spans 15 residues. CDR1 and CDR2 (germline): SGHNT, YYREEE (reference sequence).

The CDR3 DNA sequence: TGTGCCAGCAGCTTGAGCGGGGCCTTCTCCTACGAGCAGTACTTC. Protein: CASSLSGAFSYEQYF. The chain couples TRBV6-1 to TRBJ2-7, with 7 bases identical to TRBD2. Germline V gene sequence: CDR1 MNHNS, CDR2 SASEGT. The CDR3 runs 15 residues. V gave up 6 bases and J gave up 0 bases; unmatched junction bases: 8.

This sequence joins TRBV2 and TRBJ1-4, with TRBD1 matching over 12 bases. Germline V gene lookup returns CDR1 SNHLY and CDR2 FYNNEI. CDR3 length: 14 residues. V lost 4 bases, J lost 8 bases, and 2 bases stayed unmatched. CDR3 residues: CASSGDRGREKLFF. As DNA, the CDR3 is TGTGCCAGCAGTGGGGACAGGGGGCGAGAAAAACTGTTTTTT.

The chain recombines TRBV18 with TRBJ1-3; D uncertain. The germline CDR1 and CDR2 sequences are KGHSH and LQKENI. The CDR3 is 14 residues long. V dropped 2 bases and J dropped 0 bases, with 5 bases sitting between them. The CDR3 bases are TGTGCCAGCTCACCAGGGATCTCTGGAAACACCATATATTTT. Its protein is CASSPGISGNTIYF.

The gene calls are TRBV29-1 and TRBJ2-1; a possible D gene is TRBD2 (5 bases). The germline gives CDR1 SQVTM, CDR2 ANQGSEA. The CDR3 sequence is 14 residues long. With 4 bases removed from V and 2 bases from J, the gap between germline ends came to 12 bases. The CDR3 DNA follows: TGCAGCGTTGCGGGGTCCAGTACCTACAATGAGCAGTTCTTC. Its translation is CSVAGSSTYNEQFF.

The chain links TRBV6-4 to TRBJ2-3; a weak D match, TRBD2 (5 bases). This CDR3 spans 13 amino acids. Germline V gene sequence: CDR1 MRHNA, CDR2 SNTAGT. Trimming left V 5 bases short and J 0 bases short, with 6 bases between. CDR3: CASSRTSTDTQYF. DNA of the CDR3: TGTGCCAGCAGTCGGACTAGCACAGATACGCAGTATTTT.

This clone was seen just once. The CDR3 reads CASSQHVPGLAENTGELFF. The CDR3 coding sequence is TGTGCCAGCAGCCAACACGTGCCGGGACTAGCGGAGAACACCGGGGAGCTGTTTTTT. The chain combines TRBV4-2 with TRBJ2-2; the match to TRBD2 covers 11 bases. V lost 2 bases, J lost 1 base, and 9 bases stayed unmatched. The length of the CDR3 is 19 residues. Germline V gene sequence: CDR1 LGHNA, CDR2 YNFKEQ.

V is TRBV10-3 and J is TRBJ2-2; 14 bases map to TRBD2. Germline CDR1 is ENHRY and CDR2 is SYGVKD. The CDR3 sequence is 18 residues long. V trimming: 2 bases; J trimming: 1 base; junction bases outside the gene matches: 3. CDR3 coding DNA: TGTGCCATCAGTGAGGGACTAGCGGGAGGTGGGAACACCGGGGAGCTGTTTTTT. It yields the protein CAISEGLAGGGNTGELFF.

The chain couples TRBV7-9 to TRBJ2-7; 7 nucleotides match TRBD2. From germline, CDR1 is SEHNR and CDR2 FQNEAQ (reference sequence). The CDR3 is made up of 13 amino acids. Trimming cost V 3 bases and J 3 bases; bases outside gene matches: 2. Here the CDR3 reads CASSFGGSYEQYF. CDR3 in DNA: TGTGCCAGCAGCTTTGGCGGGAGCTACGAGCAGTACTTC.

A single count supports this clone. This chain uses TRBV4-3 with TRBJ1-2, with 8 bases fitting TRBD1. CDR3 length equals 17 residues. After removal of 4 bases from V and 0 bases from J, the junction contained 10 bases not matched to a gene. Germline CDR1 is LGHNA and CDR2 is YSLEER. The CDR3 reads CASSRLSRDRSNYGYTF. CDR3 nucleotides: TGCGCCAGCAGCCGATTAAGCCGGGACAGGTCTAACTATGGCTACACCTTC.

J is TRBJ2-7 and V is TRBV7-9; D may match TRBD1 or TRBD2 (5 bases each). Germline V lookup: CDR1 SEHNR, CDR2 FQNEAQ (reference sequence). Trimming shortened V by 1 base and J by 2 bases, and 9 bases separated the two germline ends. The CDR3 runs to 14 residues. This CDR3 is CASSLGGAAYEQYF. The CDR3 bases are TGTGCCAGCAGCTTAGGAGGGGCGGCCTACGAGCAGTACTTC.

The chain combines TRBV6-1 with TRBJ2-4; D perhaps matches TRBD2 (6 bases). The CDR3 has 15 amino acids. The germline V gene encodes CDR1 MNHNS and CDR2 SASEGT. Trimming took 2 bases from V and 6 from J, leaving 14 bases between them. CDR3 sequence reads: CASSERDLVRNIQYF. Here the CDR3 DNA reads TGTGCCAGCAGTGAAAGGGACTTAGTAAGAAACATTCAGTACTTC.